Each of the 19 T cell receptor beta chains below was sequenced from the same sample in a study of blood T cell repertoires in COVID-19. Clones were sequenced by immunoSEQ multiplex PCR, and TCRdb holds only the in-frame ones, with some missing. The sample comprises 250,000 to 300,000 clones, nearly 90% of which are singletons, and about 4.5% rests with the top ten. The sequenced sample consisted of peripheral blood. These receptor sequences come from a middle-aged woman who had recovered from COVID-19.

This chain links TRBV10-3 with TRBJ2-3; the match to TRBD1 covers 7 bases. The V segment lost 7 bases and the J segment 3 bases; nucleotides outside the gene matches: 4. This CDR3 region has 13 residues. The germline V gene encodes CDR1 ENHRY and CDR2 SYGVKD. The CDR3 nucleotides are TGTGCCATCATGGCAGGGGGTACAGATACGCAGTATTTT. Encoded protein: CAIMAGGTDTQYF.

This clone was seen a handful of times. The V gene is TRBV7-9, the J gene TRBJ1-3; D unresolved. Germline CDR1 and CDR2: SEHNR and FQNEAQ (reference sequence). This CDR3 has 12 amino acids. Trimming stripped 4 bases from V and 4 bases from J, with 5 bases between. The CDR3 sequence is CASSSEGNTIYF. The CDR3 coding sequence is TGTGCCAGCAGCTCTGAGGGAAACACCATATATTTT.

The gene calls are TRBV20-1 and TRBJ2-2; D is ambiguous. V lost 1 base and J lost 13, with 10 bases in between. The CDR3 is 11 residues long. In germline, CDR1 is DFQATT, CDR2 SNEGSKA (reference sequence). The CDR3, as DNA: TGCAGTGCTAGAGGTAGCCCTGGGCTGTTTTTT. Translating it yields CSARGSPGLFF.

The rearrangement links TRBV28 to TRBJ1-6, with 8 bases identical to TRBD1. Germline V gene data show CDR1 as MDHEN and CDR2 as SYDVKM. V trimming: 7 bases; J trimming: 3 bases; junction bases outside the gene matches: 11. The CDR3 is 17 residues long. The CDR3 DNA follows: TGTGCCAGCACCACTACCTCTGGACAGGGCTATAATTCACCCCTCCACTTT. Translated: CASTTTSGQGYNSPLHF.

The chain uses TRBV10-3 and TRBJ1-4; D call uncertain. Germline V lookup: CDR1 ENHRY, CDR2 SYGVKD. The CDR3 is 13 amino acids. V was shortened by 2 bases and J by 4 bases, with 5 bases between the two germline ends. CDR3 region: CAISETVNEKLFF. Here the CDR3 DNA reads TGTGCCATCAGTGAGACAGTTAATGAAAAACTGTTTTTT.

V usage is TRBV6-5 and J usage is TRBJ1-2, with unresolved D. Looked up from germline, CDR1 is MNHEY and CDR2 is SVGAGI. With 8 bases removed from V and 5 bases from J, the gap between germline ends came to 18 bases. This CDR3 is 14 amino acids long. DNA of the CDR3: TGTGCCAGCGACGCGGATGGCTCCCAGTATGGCTACACCTTC. Its translation is CASDADGSQYGYTF.

The genes are TRBV19 and TRBJ1-1, with unresolved D. Germline lookup yields CDR1 LNHDA and CDR2 SQIVND (reference sequence). The CDR3 extends over 16 amino acids. With 5 bases removed from V and 1 base from J, the gap between germline ends came to 17 bases. CDR3 sequence reads: CASSFRPRTANTEAFF. The CDR3, as DNA: TGTGCCAGTAGTTTCCGACCCAGAACAGCGAACACTGAAGCTTTCTTT.

The chain uses TRBV3-1 (or the pseudogene TRBV3-2) and TRBJ1-6, with 7 bases aligning to TRBD1. Trimming at V came to 4 bases and at J to 10 bases, leaving 13 bases not matched to a gene. CDR1 and CDR2 from the germline V gene are LGHDT and YNNKEL (reference sequence). The CDR3 runs to 16 residues. Written as DNA, the CDR3 is TGTGCCAGCAGCCCGACCTTGACAGGGCTTGGATCACCCCTCCACTTT. Translating gives CASSPTLTGLGSPLHF.

The J gene is TRBJ2-2, the V gene TRBV27; D not resolved. The CDR3 runs 15 residues. V lost 5 bases and J lost 1, with 11 bases in between. Per the germline V gene, CDR1 is MNHEY and CDR2 is SMNVEV (reference sequence). The CDR3 region has the DNA TGTGCCAGCAGTCCCTACCTGTTGAACACCGGGGAGCTGTTTTTT. Translating it yields CASSPYLLNTGELFF.

V is TRBV9 and J is TRBJ2-5; D not certain. CDR3 length equals 17 residues. V dropped 0 bases and J dropped 5 bases, with 20 bases sitting between them. Germline V lookup: CDR1 SGDLS, CDR2 YYNGEE. CDR3 DNA: TGTGCCAGCAGCGTAGATGATGATTCTAGAATAGGCGAGACCCAGTACTTC. It specifies CASSVDDDSRIGETQYF.

The chain joins TRBV7-9 to TRBJ2-3; 9 bases line up with TRBD1. The CDR3 consists of 16 residues. Germline CDR1 is SEHNR and CDR2 is FQNEAQ (reference sequence). Trimming removed 5 bases from V and 3 bases from J; junction bases left unmatched: 9. The CDR3 DNA reads TGTGCCAGCAGCAACAGGGGGCGGGGTGGGACAGATACGCAGTATTTT. Its protein product is CASSNRGRGGTDTQYF.

This clone came up a few times. For the CDR3, the DNA is TGTGCCAGCAGTGTAACTAGCGGGACATACAATGAGCAGTTCTTC. As protein: CASSVTSGTYNEQFF. V gene TRBV2 combines with J gene TRBJ2-1; 10 bases agree with TRBD2. The germline CDR1 and CDR2 sequences are SNHLY and FYNNEI. The V and J ends lost 4 bases and 4 bases, in that order; junction bases with no gene match: 4. The CDR3 contains 15 residues.

The chain recombines TRBV30 with TRBJ1-6; D is uncertain. This CDR3 contains 11 residues. Germline V lookup: CDR1 GTSNPN, CDR2 SVGIG (reference sequence). V was pared by 0 bases and J by 12 bases, with 6 bases between. The CDR3 sequence is CAWSVGEPLHF. The CDR3 nucleotides read TGTGCCTGGAGTGTCGGAGAACCCCTCCACTTT.

The chain carries TRBV16 and TRBJ2-3; unclear D gene. The V end lost 5 bases, the J end lost 3 bases, and 15 bases lay between the germline ends. CDR1 is KGHSY, CDR2 FQNENV, per germline. The CDR3 has 15 amino acids. The CDR3 sequence is CASSVRSYTTDTQYF. CDR3 in DNA: TGTGCCAGCAGCGTGCGGTCCTACACTACAGATACGCAGTATTTT.

This chain uses TRBV7-2 with TRBJ2-1, with a weak D call TRBD2 (6 bases). This CDR3 is 16 amino acids long. V was pared by 6 bases and J by 0 bases, with 15 bases between. Germline lookup yields CDR1 SGHTA and CDR2 FQGNSA. The CDR3 DNA follows: TGTGCCAGCAGTTCCCTAGCGACGAGCTCCTACAATGAGCAGTTCTTC. This sequence encodes CASSSLATSSYNEQFF. Combining the CDR3 with reference TRBV7-2 and TRBJ2-1 gives the whole variable domain GAGVSQSPSNKVTEKGKDVELRCDPISGHTALYWYRQSLGQGLEFLIYFQGNSAPDKSGLPSDRFSAERTGGSVSTLTIQRTQQEDSAVYLCASSSLATSSYNEQFFGPGTRLTVL.

This chain links TRBV2 with TRBJ2-7; 10 nucleotides line up with TRBD2. J was trimmed by 0 bases and V by 6 bases; bases with no gene match: 5. Germline-derived CDR1 and CDR2 are SNHLY and FYNNEI. This CDR3 is 15 amino acids long. This CDR3 reads CASRALAGVSYEQYF. CDR3 nucleotides: TGTGCCAGCAGAGCCCTAGCGGGGGTCTCCTACGAGCAGTACTTC.

This chain connects TRBV9 to TRBJ1-4, with TRBD1 as a possible D gene (5 bases). The germline gives CDR1 SGDLS, CDR2 YYNGEE. There are 15 residues in the CDR3. V lost 2 bases to trimming and J lost 13 bases, with 21 bases between them. The CDR3 sequence is CASSVTDHSDNGLFF. In nucleotides, the CDR3 is TGTGCCAGCAGCGTGACAGACCATAGTGACAACGGACTGTTTTTT.

The chain is built from TRBV5-6 and TRBJ1-4; 10 nucleotides line up with TRBD1. CDR3 length: 16 amino acids. CDR1 and CDR2 (germline): SGHDT, YYEEEE. V dropped 4 bases and J dropped 0; count of bases not matched to a gene: 3. The DNA of the CDR3 is TGTGCCAGCAGCATGACAGGGGGCCCAACTAATGAAAAACTGTTTTTT. Residues: CASSMTGGPTNEKLFF.

The V and J genes are TRBV7-9 and TRBJ1-1; 7 nucleotides match TRBD1. From germline, CDR1 is SEHNR and CDR2 FQNEAQ (reference sequence). The CDR3 extends over 14 amino acids. V was pared by 4 bases and J by 7 bases, with 9 bases of the junction left unmatched. CDR3 bases: TGTGCCAGCAGCTGGTCCCAGGGGGTCGATGAAGCTTTCTTT. This codes for CASSWSQGVDEAFF.